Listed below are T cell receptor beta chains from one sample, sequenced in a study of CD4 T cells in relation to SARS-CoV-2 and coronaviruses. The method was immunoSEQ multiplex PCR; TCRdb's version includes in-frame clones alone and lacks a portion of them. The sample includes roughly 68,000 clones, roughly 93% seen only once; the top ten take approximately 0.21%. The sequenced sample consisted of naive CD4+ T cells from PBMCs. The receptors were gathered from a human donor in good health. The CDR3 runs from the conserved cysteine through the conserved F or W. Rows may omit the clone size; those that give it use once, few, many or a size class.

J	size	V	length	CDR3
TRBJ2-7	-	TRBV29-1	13	CSVEGQGLYEQYF
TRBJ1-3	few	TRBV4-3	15	CASSQEVRSGNTIYF
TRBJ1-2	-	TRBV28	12	CASSLPRGGYTF
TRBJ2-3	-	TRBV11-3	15	CASSLGGEETDTQYF
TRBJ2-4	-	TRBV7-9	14	CASSSGLAKNIQYF
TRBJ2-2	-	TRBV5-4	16	CASRRLAGGATGELFF
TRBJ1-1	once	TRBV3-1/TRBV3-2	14	CASSQDRGFTEAFF
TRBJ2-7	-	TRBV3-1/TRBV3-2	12	CASSLDGYEQYF
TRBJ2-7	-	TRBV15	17	CATSRDLGLADSYEQYF
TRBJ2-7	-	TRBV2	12	CASQGGGYEQYF
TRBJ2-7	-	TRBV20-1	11	CSASMQYEQYF
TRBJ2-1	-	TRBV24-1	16	CATSHSLADSYNEQFF
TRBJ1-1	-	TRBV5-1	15	CASSTGQGGSAEAFF
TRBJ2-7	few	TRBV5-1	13	CASSTGRDYEQYF
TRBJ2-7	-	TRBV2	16	CASSQSRLAGVYEQYF
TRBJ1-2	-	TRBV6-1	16	CASSDRDRTYNYGYTF
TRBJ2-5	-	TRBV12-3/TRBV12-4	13	CASSLNNQETQYF
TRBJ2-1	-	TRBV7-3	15	CASSPQPASYNEQFF